This T cell receptor (beta chain) was obtained from a study of cytomegalovirus exposure and HLA in healthy donors. Findings of the study overall: DRB1 showed the most TCR associations and HLA-C the fewest in a later analysis, as rates varied by HLA locus. Among the sequence variants, a highly shared cluster was likely an artifact of sequencing. In an earlier analysis, productive rearrangement rates for most beta V segments clustered near 87% or 30%.

Healthy bone marrow donors made up the donor group. V dropped 9 bases and J dropped 0 bases, with 15 bases sitting between them. Germline lookup yields CDR1 ENHRY and CDR2 SYGVKD. The CDR3 is 15 amino acids. The PCR was carried out with 60 Vbeta primers and 13 Jbeta primers. Using immunoSEQ multiplex PCR, the repertoire was profiled, and TCRdb retains in-frame clones only, with some absent. The table includes 85,000 to 130,000 clones, around 79% detected once. Only a few counts were recorded for this clone. The antigen is undetermined. The receptor was derived from a man aged 60 to 75 in good health and CMV-seropositive. Sequenced material: PBMCs. V and J are TRBV10-3 and TRBJ2-4; TRBD1 might be the D (6 bases). The CDR3 DNA reads TGTGCCATGTCCCCAGGGGTCCTAGCCAAAAACATTCAGTACTTC. Translating it yields CAMSPGVLAKNIQYF.